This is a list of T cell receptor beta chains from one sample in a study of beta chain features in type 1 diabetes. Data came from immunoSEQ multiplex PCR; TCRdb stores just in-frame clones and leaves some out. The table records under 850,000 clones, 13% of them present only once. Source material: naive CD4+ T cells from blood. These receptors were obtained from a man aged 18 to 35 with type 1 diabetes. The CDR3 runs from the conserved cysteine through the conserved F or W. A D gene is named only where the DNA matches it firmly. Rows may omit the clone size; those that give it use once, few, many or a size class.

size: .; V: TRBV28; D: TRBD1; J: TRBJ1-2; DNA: TGTGCCACCGGGACAGACTATGGCTACACCTTC; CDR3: CATGTDYGYTF
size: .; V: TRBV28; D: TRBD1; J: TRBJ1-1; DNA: TGTGCCAGCAGTTTACCTACAGGGGAGGGGACTGAAGCTTTCTTT; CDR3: CASSLPTGEGTEAFF
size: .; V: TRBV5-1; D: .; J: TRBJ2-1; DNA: TGCGCCAGCAGCCCTGGAACGACAGACAATGAGCAGTTCTTC; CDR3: CASSPGTTDNEQFF
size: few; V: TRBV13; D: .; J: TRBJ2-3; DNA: TGTGCCAGCAGCTTAAGTGGAGTGGTTGCAGATACGCAGTATTTT; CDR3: CASSLSGVVADTQYF
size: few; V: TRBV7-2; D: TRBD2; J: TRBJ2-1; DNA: TGTGCCAGCACCAGAGCTAGCGGGGCCAACAATGAGCAGTTCTTC; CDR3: CASTRASGANNEQFF
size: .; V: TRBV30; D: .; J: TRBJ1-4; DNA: TGTGCCTGGAGTGTAAAAGGGGTCCGTGAAAAACTGTTTTTT; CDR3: CAWSVKGVREKLFF
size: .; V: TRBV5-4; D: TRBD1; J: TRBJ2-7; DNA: TGTGCCAGCAGCTTGGCTTGGGGACAGGCGGAGCAGTACTTC; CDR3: CASSLAWGQAEQYF
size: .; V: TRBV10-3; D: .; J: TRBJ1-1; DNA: TGTGCCATCCACCCTGGACAGACGAACACTGAAGCTTTCTTT; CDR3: CAIHPGQTNTEAFF
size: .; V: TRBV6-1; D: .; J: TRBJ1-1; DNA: TGTGCCAGCAGTGAAGCGGTGGGTGAAGCTTTCTTT; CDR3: CASSEAVGEAFF
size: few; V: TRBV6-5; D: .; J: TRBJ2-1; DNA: TGTGCCAGCAGTTACGTGGGGGCGATTGCTAACAATGAGCAGTTCTTC; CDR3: CASSYVGAIANNEQFF
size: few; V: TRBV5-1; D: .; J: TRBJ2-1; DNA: TGCGCCAGCAGCTTGGGGTCATACAATGAGCAGTTCTTC; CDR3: CASSLGSYNEQFF
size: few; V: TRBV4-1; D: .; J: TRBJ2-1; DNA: TGCGCCAGCAGCGCACCGGGACTTTCCTACAATGAGCAGTTCTTC; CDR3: CASSAPGLSYNEQFF
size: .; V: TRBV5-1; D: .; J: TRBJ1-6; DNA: TGCGCCAGCAGCTTGGATCGGAGCTCCTATAATTCACCCCTCCACTTT; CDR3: CASSLDRSSYNSPLHF
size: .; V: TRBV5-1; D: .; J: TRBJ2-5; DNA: TGCGCCAGCAGCTTGGGAGACACCCGGACGGAGACCCAGTACTTC; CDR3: CASSLGDTRTETQYF
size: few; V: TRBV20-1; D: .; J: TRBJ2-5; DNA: TGCAGTGCTGGACCCCAAGAGACCCAGTACTTC; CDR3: CSAGPQETQYF
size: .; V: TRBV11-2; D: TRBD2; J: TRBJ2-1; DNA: TGTGCCAGCACCCGATTGGGACTAGCGGGGAAGTGGGAGTTCTTC; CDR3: CASTRLGLAGKWEFF
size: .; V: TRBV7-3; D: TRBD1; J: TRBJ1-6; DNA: TGTGCCAGCAGCTTACAGGGGGCTGGATCACCCCTCCACTTT; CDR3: CASSLQGAGSPLHF
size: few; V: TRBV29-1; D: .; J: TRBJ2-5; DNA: TGCAGCGCCGGAGGGCAGGGAGAGACCCAGTACTTC; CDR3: CSAGGQGETQYF
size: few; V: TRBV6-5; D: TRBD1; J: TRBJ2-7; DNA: TGTGCCAGCAGTTATGGGGGACAGTACGGTTACGAGCAGTACTTC; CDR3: CASSYGGQYGYEQYF
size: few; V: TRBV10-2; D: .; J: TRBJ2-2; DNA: TGCGCCAGCAATGGCACCGGGGAGCTGTTTTTT; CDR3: CASNGTGELFF
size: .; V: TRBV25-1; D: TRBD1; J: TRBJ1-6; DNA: TGTGCCAGCAGTGAGACCATACAGGGGGCAAATTCACCCCTCCACTTT; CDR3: CASSETIQGANSPLHF
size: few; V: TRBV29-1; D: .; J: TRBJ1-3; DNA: TGCAGCGTTGAAGACATCTCTGGAAACACCATATATTTT; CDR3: CSVEDISGNTIYF
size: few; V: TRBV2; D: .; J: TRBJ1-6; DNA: TGTGCCAGCAGCCCGCGGTGGGATTCACCCCTCCACTTT; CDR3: CASSPRWDSPLHF
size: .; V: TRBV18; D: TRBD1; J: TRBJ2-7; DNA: TGTGCCAGCTCACCACCTGGGGACAGTATTCCCTACGAGCAGTACTTC; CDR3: CASSPPGDSIPYEQYF
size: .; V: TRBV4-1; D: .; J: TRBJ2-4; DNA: TGCGCCAGCAGCCAAGTTCCCATCGGACGGACAGCCAAAAACATTCAGTACTTC; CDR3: CASSQVPIGRTAKNIQYF
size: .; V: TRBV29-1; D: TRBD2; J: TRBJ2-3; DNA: TGCAGCATTAGCGGGGGGGCGGATACGCAGTATTTT; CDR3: CSISGGADTQYF
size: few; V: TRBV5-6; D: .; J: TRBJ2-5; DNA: TGTGCCAGCAGCTTGACCCCAGGACAGTCCGATACTGAGCAGTACTTC; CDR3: CASSLTPGQSDTEQYF
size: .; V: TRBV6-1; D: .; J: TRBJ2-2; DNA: TGTGCCAGCAGGGGCCTAAACACCGGGGAGCTGTTTTTT; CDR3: CASRGLNTGELFF
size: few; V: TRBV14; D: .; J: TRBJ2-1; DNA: TGTGCCAGCAGCCAGAGACAGGCCTATGGGGAGCAGTTCTTC; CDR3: CASSQRQAYGEQFF
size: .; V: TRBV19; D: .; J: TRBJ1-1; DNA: TGTGCCAGTAGTTCCCGGGACTGGAACACTGAAGCTTTCTTT; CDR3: CASSSRDWNTEAFF
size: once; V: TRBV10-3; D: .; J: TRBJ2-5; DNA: TGTGCCATCAGCCCTGGACAAGGAGAGACCCAGTACTTC; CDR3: CAISPGQGETQYF
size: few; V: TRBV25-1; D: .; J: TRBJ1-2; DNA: TGTGCCAGCAGAGCTACAGGTGGCTACACCTTC; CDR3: CASRATGGYTF
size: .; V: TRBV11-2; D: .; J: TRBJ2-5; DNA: TGTGCCAGCAGCTTAGATCCTGGGGAGATTCAAGAGACCCAGTACTTC; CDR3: CASSLDPGEIQETQYF
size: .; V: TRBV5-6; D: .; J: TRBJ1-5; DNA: TGTGCCAGCAGCTTGAGGTCGGGGTATAGCAATCAGCCCCAGCATTTT; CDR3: CASSLRSGYSNQPQHF
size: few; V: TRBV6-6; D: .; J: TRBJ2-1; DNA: TGTGCCAGCGCGAAGGACAATGAGCAGTTCTTC; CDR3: CASAKDNEQFF
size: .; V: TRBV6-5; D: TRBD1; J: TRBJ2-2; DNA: TGTGCCAGCAGCTTGAACAGGGGACCCATCGGGGAGCTGTTTTTT; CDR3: CASSLNRGPIGELFF
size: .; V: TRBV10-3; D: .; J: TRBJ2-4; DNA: TGTGCCATCGGAGGGGAGGCCAAAAACATTCAGTACTTC; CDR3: CAIGGEAKNIQYF
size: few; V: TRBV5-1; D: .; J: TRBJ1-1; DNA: TGCGCCACCCCAGCTTTGGCACGGATGAACACTGAAGCTTTCTTT; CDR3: CATPALARMNTEAFF
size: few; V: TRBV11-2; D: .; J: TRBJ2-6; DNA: TGCGCCTCTGGGGCCAACGTCCTGACTTTC; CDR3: CASGANVLTF
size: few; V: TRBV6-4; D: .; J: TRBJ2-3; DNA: TGTGCCAGCAGTGACTACGAAGGGGATACGCAGTATTTT; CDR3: CASSDYEGDTQYF
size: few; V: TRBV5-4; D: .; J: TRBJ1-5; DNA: TGTGCCAGCAGCTTGATGCCGGGCAGCAATCAGCCCCAGCATTTT; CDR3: CASSLMPGSNQPQHF
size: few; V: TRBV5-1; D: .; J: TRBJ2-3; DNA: TGCGCCAGCAGCTTTGGAGGTGGACCAGATACGCAGTATTTT; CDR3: CASSFGGGPDTQYF
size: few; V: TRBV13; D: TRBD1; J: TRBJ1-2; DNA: TGTGCCAGCAGCCCGCCGGGACAGGGAAACTATGGCTACACCTTC; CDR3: CASSPPGQGNYGYTF
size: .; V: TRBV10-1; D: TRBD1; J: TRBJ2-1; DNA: TGCGCCAGCAGCCCGGGACAGGGAACCAATGAGCAGTTCTTC; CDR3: CASSPGQGTNEQFF
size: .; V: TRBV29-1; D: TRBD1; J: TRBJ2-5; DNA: TGCAGCGCCGTCGGACAGGGGGGGGAAGAGACCCAGTACTTC; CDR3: CSAVGQGGEETQYF
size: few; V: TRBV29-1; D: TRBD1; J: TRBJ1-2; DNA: TGCAGCGTTGAGTACAGGGGATACTATGGCTACACCTTC; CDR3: CSVEYRGYYGYTF
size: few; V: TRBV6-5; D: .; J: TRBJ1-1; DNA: TGTGCCAGCAGGGAGGGCCGGGACCCGAGGACTGAAGCTTTCTTT; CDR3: CASREGRDPRTEAFF
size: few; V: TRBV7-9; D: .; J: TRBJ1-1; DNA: TGTGCCAGCAGACATCAGACATACAGTCCGATGAACACTGAAGCTTTCTTT; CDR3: CASRHQTYSPMNTEAFF
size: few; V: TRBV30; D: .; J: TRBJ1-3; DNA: TGTGCCTGGAATGGGGTTGCCTCTGGAAACACCATATATTTT; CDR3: CAWNGVASGNTIYF
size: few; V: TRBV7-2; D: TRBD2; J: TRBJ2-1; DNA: TGTGCCAGCAGCTTTGTAGCGGGGGAAAATGAGCAGTTCTTC; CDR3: CASSFVAGENEQFF
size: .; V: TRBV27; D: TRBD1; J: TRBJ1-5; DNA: TGTGCCAGCAGTTCAGGACAGGGGAGGTATCAGCCCCAGCATTTT; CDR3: CASSSGQGRYQPQHF
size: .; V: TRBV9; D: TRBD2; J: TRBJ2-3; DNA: TGTGCCAGCAGCCCCCAGGTCACTAGCGGGGGGACCACCGGGCAGTATTTT; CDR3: CASSPQVTSGGTTGQYF
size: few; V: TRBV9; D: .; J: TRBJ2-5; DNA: TGTGCCAGCAGCGACGGGACGCGGGGGACCCAGTACTTC; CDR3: CASSDGTRGTQYF
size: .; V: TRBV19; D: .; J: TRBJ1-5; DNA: TGTGCCAGTAGTTACAGCAATCAGCCCCAGCATTTT; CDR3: CASSYSNQPQHF
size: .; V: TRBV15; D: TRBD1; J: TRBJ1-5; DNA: TGTGCCACCAGCAGAGAGAGGACAGGGGGCTCGAAAATGAGGCCCCAGCATTTT; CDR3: CATSRERTGGSKMRPQHF